A selection of T cell receptor beta chains follows, all from one sample in a study of blood T cell repertoires in COVID-19. Data came from immunoSEQ multiplex PCR; TCRdb stores just in-frame clones and leaves some out. This sample yields roughly 150,000 clones, of which around 83% are seen a single time; more than 6.5% belongs to the top ten. Sequenced: peripheral blood. The receptors here all came from a woman aged 60-75 years with COVID-19, enrolled during active disease. The CDR3 runs from the conserved cysteine through the conserved F or W. The order of the fields is CDR3 length, V gene, J gene, CDR3 protein.

len: 16; v_gene: TRBV18; j_gene: TRBJ1-1; CDR3aa: CASSLHPPGGLTEAFF
len: 12; v_gene: TRBV19; j_gene: TRBJ1-1; CDR3aa: CASRETGREAFF
len: 14; v_gene: TRBV13; j_gene: TRBJ1-2; CDR3aa: CASSQLGDGYGYTF
len: 15; v_gene: TRBV5-1; j_gene: TRBJ1-3; CDR3aa: CASSLGALRGNTIYF
len: 15; v_gene: TRBV7-9; j_gene: TRBJ1-4; CDR3aa: CASSSPLLAREKLFF
len: 15; v_gene: TRBV6-5; j_gene: TRBJ1-5; CDR3aa: CASTPGGNSNQPQHF
len: 15; v_gene: TRBV2; j_gene: TRBJ1-3; CDR3aa: CASSEEDSSGNTIYF
len: 14; v_gene: TRBV2; j_gene: TRBJ1-3; CDR3aa: CASRTDRERNTIYF
len: 15; v_gene: TRBV27; j_gene: TRBJ1-4; CDR3aa: CASKGQGATNEKLFF
len: 12; v_gene: TRBV28; j_gene: TRBJ1-5; CDR3aa: CASSVGVQPQHF
len: 17; v_gene: TRBV7-2; j_gene: TRBJ2-1; CDR3aa: CASSLASPGLAGGGKFF
len: 13; v_gene: TRBV6-6; j_gene: TRBJ1-6; CDR3aa: CASSIDRASPLHF
len: 14; v_gene: TRBV6-6; j_gene: TRBJ1-5; CDR3aa: CASSYVGAGQPQHF
len: 14; v_gene: TRBV7-3; j_gene: TRBJ2-7; CDR3aa: CASSPGGGRTVQYF
len: 16; v_gene: TRBV7-2; j_gene: TRBJ1-4; CDR3aa: CASSPPSGTTFRKLFF
len: 13; v_gene: TRBV5-1; j_gene: TRBJ2-2; CDR3aa: CASRDSMPGELFF
len: 14; v_gene: TRBV24-1; j_gene: TRBJ1-5; CDR3aa: CATSPGHSNQPQHF
len: 13; v_gene: TRBV11-1; j_gene: TRBJ2-1; CDR3aa: CASSLRDLNEQFF
len: 12; v_gene: TRBV30; j_gene: TRBJ1-4; CDR3aa: CAWDREEEKLFF
len: 16; v_gene: TRBV11-3; j_gene: TRBJ2-2; CDR3aa: CASSSLAGGNTGELFF
len: 12; v_gene: TRBV28; j_gene: TRBJ1-1; CDR3aa: CASSLNRIEAFF
len: 15; v_gene: TRBV27; j_gene: TRBJ1-5; CDR3aa: CASSFNPSGNQPQHF
len: 16; v_gene: TRBV6-1; j_gene: TRBJ2-1; CDR3aa: CASSGVAGGLYNEQFF
len: 15; v_gene: TRBV3-1/TRBV3-2; j_gene: TRBJ1-1; CDR3aa: CASSRRGLLDTEAFF
len: 14; v_gene: TRBV5-4; j_gene: TRBJ2-1; CDR3aa: CASSDKNGYNEQFF
len: 16; v_gene: TRBV6-4; j_gene: TRBJ2-3; CDR3aa: CATRQGLGPNTDTQYF
len: 16; v_gene: TRBV4-2; j_gene: TRBJ2-2; CDR3aa: CASSQVGTENTGELFF
len: 15; v_gene: TRBV5-1; j_gene: TRBJ1-2; CDR3aa: CASSATGKSDYGYTF
len: 13; v_gene: TRBV19; j_gene: TRBJ2-3; CDR3aa: CASSAGQTYTQYF
len: 14; v_gene: TRBV19; j_gene: TRBJ1-6; CDR3aa: CASSINRGHSPLHF
len: 16; v_gene: TRBV18; j_gene: TRBJ1-1; CDR3aa: CASSPEDRGRNTEAFF
len: 15; v_gene: TRBV6-4; j_gene: TRBJ1-2; CDR3aa: CASSPHRGLDYGYTF
len: 12; v_gene: TRBV19; j_gene: TRBJ1-1; CDR3aa: CASSPQGYEAFF
len: 17; v_gene: TRBV19; j_gene: TRBJ2-1; CDR3aa: CASSIGGLAGVKNEQFF
len: 13; v_gene: TRBV2; j_gene: TRBJ1-1; CDR3aa: CASTQEVNTEAFF
len: 16; v_gene: TRBV18; j_gene: TRBJ1-5; CDR3aa: CASSSKQGLSNQPQHF
len: 15; v_gene: TRBV7-3; j_gene: TRBJ2-3; CDR3aa: CASSARGDRQDTQYF
len: 16; v_gene: TRBV6-1; j_gene: TRBJ1-5; CDR3aa: CASSELQGVSNQPQHF
len: 10; v_gene: TRBV3-1/TRBV3-2; j_gene: TRBJ2-1; CDR3aa: CASSQVEQFF
len: 13; v_gene: TRBV5-4; j_gene: TRBJ1-1; CDR3aa: CSSGTGLGTEAFF
len: 15; v_gene: TRBV6-2/TRBV6-3; j_gene: TRBJ1-2; CDR3aa: CASSYSTSQIYGYTF
len: 13; v_gene: TRBV19; j_gene: TRBJ1-1; CDR3aa: CASMDRLNTEAFF
len: 14; v_gene: TRBV24-1; j_gene: TRBJ1-2; CDR3aa: CATSDIQGDYGYTF
len: 15; v_gene: TRBV2; j_gene: TRBJ1-5; CDR3aa: CASTRQGVVRQPQHF
len: 12; v_gene: TRBV29-1; j_gene: TRBJ1-2; CDR3aa: CSVGQGRYGYTF
len: 14; v_gene: TRBV7-7; j_gene: TRBJ2-3; CDR3aa: CASSLGVGADTQYF
len: 13; v_gene: TRBV6-4; j_gene: TRBJ1-1; CDR3aa: CASSDSWATEAFF
len: 14; v_gene: TRBV6-5; j_gene: TRBJ2-1; CDR3aa: CATGGLAGINEQFF
len: 15; v_gene: TRBV10-1; j_gene: TRBJ1-3; CDR3aa: CASSDIGASGNTIYF
len: 16; v_gene: TRBV10-1; j_gene: TRBJ1-2; CDR3aa: CASSESAGGPLYGYTF